The 8 T cell receptor beta chains in this list originate from one sample, sequenced in a study of CD8+ T cells in alopecia areata. Treatment of the sample: oral pan-JAK inhibitor, 5-10 mg twice daily. The sequencing template was cDNA reverse transcribed from extracted RNA. Clones were sequenced by immunoSEQ multiplex PCR, and TCRdb holds only the in-frame ones, with some missing. The sample lists 100,000 to 150,000 clones, about 59% occurring once. The material sequenced was CD4+ T cells sorted from blood, taken at week 4, from a patient treated with tofacitinib. These TCRs come from a human donor with alopecia areata.

The rearrangement links TRBV4-1 to TRBJ2-1, with TRBD2 identical over 9 bases. The trim removed 0 bases at V and 4 bases at J, leaving 4 bases unmatched. Germline lookup yields CDR1 MGHRA and CDR2 YSYEKL. The CDR3 runs to 16 residues. This CDR3 is CASSQEVTSGYNEQFF. In DNA form, the CDR3 reads TGCGCCAGCAGCCAAGAAGTGACTAGCGGTTACAATGAGCAGTTCTTC.

The chain has TRBV9 and TRBJ2-5; 10 bases agree with TRBD1. The CDR3 contains 16 residues. Germline V gene lookup returns CDR1 SGDLS and CDR2 YYNGEE. V lost 0 bases to trimming and J lost 7 bases; unmatched junction nucleotides: 9. The CDR3 DNA sequence: TGTGCCAGCAGCGTAGCAAGTGACAGGGGGCTTGGGACCCAGTACTTC. Translated: CASSVASDRGLGTQYF.

This clone was recorded once. This sequence joins TRBV19 and TRBJ1-2, with 8 bases that match TRBD1. Germline CDR1 reads LNHDA; CDR2 reads SQIVND (reference sequence). There are 13 residues in the CDR3. V lost 4 bases to trimming and J lost 8 bases; unmatched junction nucleotides: 6. CDR3 residues: CASSTRQGLGYTF. In DNA, the CDR3 is TGTGCCAGTAGTACCCGACAGGGGTTGGGCTACACCTTC.

The chain combines TRBV5-1 with TRBJ2-3; 9 positions agree with TRBD1. The length of the CDR3 is 15 residues. The J segment lost 3 bases and the V segment lost 2 bases, leaving 4 bases of the junction unmatched. Germline V lookup: CDR1 SGHRS, CDR2 YFSETQ. DNA for the CDR3: TGCGCCAGCAGCTTAGGGACAGGGAGGACAGATACGCAGTATTTT. Translation gives CASSLGTGRTDTQYF. Drawing the rest from reference TRBV5-1 and TRBJ2-3, the complete variable domain is KAGVTQTPRYLIKTRGQQVTLSCSPISGHRSVSWYQQTPGQGLQFLFEYFSETQRNKGNFPGRFSGRQFSNSRSEMNVSTLELGDSALYLCASSLGTGRTDTQYFGPGTRLTVL.

The sample holds a few counts of this clone. The chain combines TRBV9 with TRBJ1-3, with TRBD1 matching 9 bases. Per germline, CDR1 SGDLS and CDR2 YYNGEE. V lost 3 bases to trimming and J lost 4 bases; unmatched junction nucleotides: 2. This CDR3 is built from 14 residues. CDR3: CASSGTGDGNTIYF. The CDR3 DNA is TGTGCCAGCAGCGGGACAGGGGACGGAAACACCATATATTTT.

V and J are TRBV28 and TRBJ2-2; tentatively, D is TRBD2 (6 bases). Trimming took off 3 bases at V and 3 bases at J, with 11 bases between the two ends. Germline CDR1 MDHEN, CDR2 SYDVKM. The CDR3 length is 15 residues. The CDR3 coding sequence is TGTGCCAGCAGTTTTGGCGGGACTCACACCGGGGAGCTGTTTTTT. Translating gives CASSFGGTHTGELFF.

CDR3 sequence (DNA): TGTGCCAGCACTCCCCAAGGTGAAAAACTGTTTTTT. Encoded protein: CASTPQGEKLFF. This chain uses TRBV28 with TRBJ1-4; D uncertain. Germline CDR1 reads MDHEN; CDR2 reads SYDVKM. Between the trimmed V and J ends, which lost 7 bases and 7 bases, there was a span of 10 bases. The CDR3 has 12 amino acids.

The V call is TRBV5-6, the J call TRBJ2-4; D is uncertain. V lost 4 bases and J 6 bases, leaving 8 bases between the germline ends. CDR3 length: 12 amino acids. Germline CDR1 and CDR2: SGHDT and YYEEEE. The CDR3 nucleotides read TGTGCCAGCAGCGTGGCCGGAAACATTCAGTACTTC. Translating it yields CASSVAGNIQYF.